This is a list of T cell receptor beta chains from one sample in a study of T cell responses to AZD1222 COVID-19 vaccine. Libraries were prepared by immunoSEQ multiplex PCR; TCRdb keeps only in-frame clonotypes and omits some of them. The table records roughly 160,000 clones, 80% to 90% of them present only once. This specimen consisted of peripheral blood, obtained on day 0 of AZD1222 vaccination. Receptor source: an adult in good health. The CDR3 runs from the conserved cysteine through the conserved F or W. The order of the fields is D gene, clone size, V gene, J gene, CDR3 protein, CDR3 DNA. D genes are given only for firm matches. A row's size may be missing; if present it is once, few, many or a size class.

NA	once	TRBV7-3	TRBJ2-3	CASSLAVGARDTQYF	TGTGCCAGCAGCTTAGCGGTGGGGGCGAGAGATACGCAGTATTTT
NA	NA	TRBV27	TRBJ1-3	CASSLIPPETGAGNTIYF	TGTGCCAGCAGTTTAATACCCCCCGAGACAGGAGCTGGAAACACCATATATTTT
TRBD2	NA	TRBV13	TRBJ2-5	CASSLDAGTSDSETQYF	TGTGCCAGCAGCTTAGACGCCGGGACTAGCGATTCGGAGACCCAGTACTTC
TRBD1	NA	TRBV7-9	TRBJ1-2	CASSPRQGMMVYGYTF	TGTGCCAGCAGCCCCCGACAGGGTATGATGGTCTATGGCTACACCTTC
NA	once	TRBV11-2	TRBJ1-3	CASRLGGNTIYF	TGTGCCAGCAGGCTAGGGGGAAACACCATATATTTT
NA	NA	TRBV5-6	TRBJ1-1	CASSLVWLNTEAFF	TGTGCCAGCAGCTTGGTATGGCTAAACACTGAAGCTTTCTTT
TRBD1	NA	TRBV24-1	TRBJ2-2	CATSVTGGTGELFF	TGTGCCACCAGTGTGACAGGGGGCACCGGGGAGCTGTTTTTT
TRBD1	NA	TRBV5-1	TRBJ1-2	CASSPRQGTGYGYTF	TGCGCCAGCAGCCCCCGACAGGGAACAGGCTATGGCTACACCTTC
NA	NA	TRBV29-1	TRBJ1-1	CSTYGPGAEAFF	TGCAGCACTTATGGGCCGGGGGCAGAAGCTTTCTTT
TRBD1	NA	TRBV6-1	TRBJ1-2	CASSDRDRVNYGYTF	TGTGCCAGCAGTGATCGGGACAGGGTAAACTATGGCTACACCTTC
NA	NA	TRBV6-5	TRBJ2-2	CAGAYWNTGELFF	TGTGCCGGGGCGTATTGGAACACCGGGGAGCTGTTTTTT
NA	NA	TRBV4-2	TRBJ1-1	CASSKIGVMNTEAFF	TGTGCCAGCAGCAAAATAGGGGTCATGAACACTGAAGCTTTCTTT
NA	NA	TRBV30	TRBJ1-5	CAWDQGFNQPQHF	TGTGCCTGGGATCAGGGGTTTAATCAGCCCCAGCATTTT
NA	NA	TRBV29-1	TRBJ2-5	CSVETPGETQYF	TGCAGCGTTGAAACGCCCGGAGAGACCCAGTACTTC
NA	NA	TRBV25-1	TRBJ2-2	CASSAGLDGELFF	TGTGCCAGCAGTGCGGGGCTGGACGGGGAGCTGTTTTTT
NA	NA	TRBV9	TRBJ2-1	CASSQLNWDEQFF	TGTGCCAGCAGCCAACTAAACTGGGATGAGCAGTTCTTC
NA	NA	TRBV11-3	TRBJ2-5	CASSLGGLSFSAQETQYF	TGTGCCAGCAGCTTAGGGGGTTTGTCTTTCTCGGCGCAAGAGACCCAGTACTTC
NA	NA	TRBV6-1	TRBJ1-1	CASSESAVVAFF	TGTGCCAGCAGTGAATCTGCAGTCGTAGCTTTCTTT
TRBD1	NA	TRBV5-6	TRBJ1-2	CASSLGQGSHYGYTF	TGTGCCAGCAGCTTGGGACAGGGGAGTCACTATGGCTACACCTTC
NA	NA	TRBV7-9	TRBJ1-3	CASSFGPSSGNTIYF	TGTGCCAGCAGCTTTGGGCCGAGCTCTGGAAACACCATATATTTT
TRBD1	NA	TRBV18	TRBJ2-3	CASSRGVQGVGKITDTQYF	TGTGCCAGCTCACGTGGTGTCCAGGGGGTCGGTAAGATCACAGATACGCAGTATTTT
NA	NA	TRBV9	TRBJ1-3	CASSQGGSGNTIYF	TGTGCCAGCAGCCAAGGGGGAAGTGGAAACACCATATATTTT
TRBD1	NA	TRBV6-6	TRBJ1-6	CASSRGQGAHNSPLHF	TGTGCCAGCAGTCGAGGACAGGGGGCTCATAATTCACCCCTCCACTTT
TRBD2	NA	TRBV13	TRBJ2-1	CASSQRGSSYNEQFF	TGTGCCAGCAGTCAGCGGGGGAGCTCCTACAATGAGCAGTTCTTC
NA	NA	TRBV25-1	TRBJ2-2	CASSLTGNTGELFF	TGTGCCAGCAGTCTCACAGGGAACACCGGGGAGCTGTTTTTT
NA	NA	TRBV3-1/TRBV3-2	TRBJ2-3	CASEKRGGASTDTQYF	TGTGCCAGCGAAAAAAGGGGGGGGGCCTCCACAGATACGCAGTATTTT
NA	NA	TRBV7-3	TRBJ2-2	CASSLGAGRTGELFF	TGTGCCAGCAGCTTGGGGGCGGGTCGGACCGGGGAGCTGTTTTTT
NA	NA	TRBV4-1	TRBJ2-5	CASSQDDGDETQYF	TGCGCCAGCAGCCAAGATGACGGGGACGAGACCCAGTACTTC
NA	NA	TRBV5-4	TRBJ1-1	CASSLGSGGLAPEAFF	TGTGCCAGCAGCTTGGGTTCTGGGGGTCTGGCCCCTGAAGCTTTCTTT
NA	NA	TRBV11-2	TRBJ1-2	CASSLAGGGYTF	TGTGCCAGCAGCTTAGCGGGTGGGGGCTACACCTTC
NA	NA	TRBV3-1/TRBV3-2	TRBJ1-2	CASSQATAGKYGYTF	TGTGCCAGCAGCCAAGCGACAGCTGGAAAGTATGGCTACACCTTC
NA	NA	TRBV6-2/TRBV6-3	TRBJ2-3	CASSPGTSTTQYF	TGTGCCAGCAGCCCCGGGACATCCACTACGCAGTATTTT
NA	NA	TRBV24-1	TRBJ2-5	CATSDLGTPQETQYF	TGTGCCACCAGTGATTTAGGGACACCCCAAGAGACCCAGTACTTC
NA	NA	TRBV28	TRBJ2-7	CASSLYRTSLYEQYF	TGTGCCAGCAGTTTATATAGGACATCTCTCTACGAGCAGTACTTC
NA	NA	TRBV28	TRBJ1-5	CASSQRNSNQPQHF	TGTGCCAGCAGCCAAAGGAATAGCAATCAGCCCCAGCATTTT
NA	NA	TRBV10-3	TRBJ2-2	CAIRGDTGELFF	TGTGCCATCCGCGGGGACACCGGGGAGCTGTTTTTT
TRBD1	NA	TRBV2	TRBJ1-6	CASSDDGTGFSPLHF	TGTGCCAGCAGTGATGATGGGACAGGGTTTTCACCCCTCCACTTT
NA	NA	TRBV7-3	TRBJ2-1	CASSLEVTARDEQFF	TGTGCCAGCAGCTTGGAGGTTACTGCCCGGGATGAGCAGTTCTTC
NA	NA	TRBV9	TRBJ2-2	CASSFDTGELFF	TGTGCCAGCAGCTTTGATACCGGGGAGCTGTTTTTT
TRBD2	NA	TRBV3-1/TRBV3-2	TRBJ2-2	CASQLTGLDGELFF	TGTGCCAGCCAGCTGACGGGACTAGATGGGGAGCTGTTTTTT
NA	NA	TRBV27	TRBJ1-2	CASSLSAGAVYGYTF	TGTGCCAGCAGTTTATCGGCGGGTGCCGTCTATGGCTACACCTTC
TRBD1	NA	TRBV7-7	TRBJ2-2	CASSRQGAGTGELFF	TGTGCTAGCAGTCGACAGGGGGCGGGCACCGGGGAGCTGTTTTTT
NA	NA	TRBV5-8	TRBJ1-1	CASSLAAANTEAFF	TGTGCCAGCAGCTTGGCGGCCGCCAACACTGAAGCTTTCTTT
TRBD1	NA	TRBV19	TRBJ1-5	CASSMTGGNQPQHF	TGTGCCAGTAGTATGACAGGGGGCAATCAGCCCCAGCATTTT
NA	NA	TRBV13	TRBJ1-2	CASSLFDSSNYGYTF	TGTGCCAGCAGCTTGTTCGATTCGTCGAACTATGGCTACACCTTC
NA	NA	TRBV5-5	TRBJ1-5	CASSWGARDQPQHF	TGTGCCAGCAGCTGGGGGGCGCGAGATCAGCCCCAGCATTTT
TRBD2	once	TRBV19	TRBJ2-1	CASSIASGGEQFF	TGTGCCAGTAGTATAGCCAGCGGGGGTGAGCAGTTCTTC
NA	NA	TRBV27	TRBJ2-2	CASSPQHLTSVRGELFF	TGTGCCAGCAGTCCCCAACACCTTACAAGCGTTAGGGGGGAGCTGTTTTTT
NA	NA	TRBV7-2	TRBJ2-7	CASSLLPPSHEQYF	TGTGCCAGCAGCTTACTCCCTCCGAGCCACGAGCAGTACTTC
NA	NA	TRBV7-9	TRBJ2-2	CASTPGRTNTGELFF	TGTGCCAGCACACCGGGACGGACGAACACCGGGGAGCTGTTTTTT
TRBD2	NA	TRBV2	TRBJ2-3	CASREGGVRDTQYF	TGTGCCAGCCGGGAGGGGGGGGTCAGAGATACGCAGTATTTT
NA	once	TRBV6-5	TRBJ1-1	CASRGSGGEGTEAFF	TGTGCCAGCAGGGGCTCGGGGGGGGAAGGAACTGAAGCTTTCTTT
TRBD1	NA	TRBV30	TRBJ2-3	CAWIQGLSTDTQYF	TGTGCCTGGATACAGGGGCTAAGCACAGATACGCAGTATTTT
TRBD1	NA	TRBV27	TRBJ1-1	CASSATGGVWGTEAFF	TGTGCCAGCAGTGCTACAGGGGGCGTTTGGGGCACTGAAGCTTTCTTT